These 17 T cell receptor beta chains originate from one sample sequenced in a study of T cell responses to AZD1222 COVID-19 vaccine. Only in-frame clones appear in the TCRdb table, and some are missing; sequencing was by immunoSEQ multiplex PCR. The sample has over 55,000 clones, roughly 84% seen once. The material sequenced was peripheral blood, taken on day 0 of AZD1222 vaccination. The source of these receptors is an adult in good health.

The CDR3 DNA reads as TGTGCCAGTAGCAGGACAGCGAGCTCCTACGAGCAGTACTTC. This sequence encodes CASSRTASSYEQYF. The chain combines TRBV19 with TRBJ2-7, with D perhaps matching TRBD1 (6 bases). CDR1 and CDR2 (germline): LNHDA, SQIVND (reference sequence). The V gene lost 6 bases and the J gene lost 0 bases, with 12 bases spanning the gap. The CDR3 consists of 14 residues. Full variable domain (outside the CDR3, taken from reference TRBV19 and TRBJ2-7): DGGITQSPKYLFRKEGQNVTLSCEQNLNHDAMYWYRQDPGQGLRLIYYSQIVNDFQKGDIAEGYSVSREKKESFPLTVTSAQKNPTAFYLCASSRTASSYEQYFGPGTRLTVT.

The J gene is TRBJ1-5, the V gene TRBV30, with D maybe TRBD1 (5 bases). The V end lost 4 bases, the J end lost 5 bases, and 15 bases lay between the germline ends. Germline values: CDR1 GTSNPN, CDR2 SVGIG (reference sequence). There are 14 residues in the CDR3. CDR3 nucleotide sequence: TGTGCCTGGACAAGGGGTATCGCCGATCAGCCCCAGCATTTT. Encoded protein: CAWTRGIADQPQHF.

This sequence joins TRBV18 and TRBJ2-4; TRBD2 is a possible D gene (5 bases). The CDR3 consists of 15 residues. The V and J ends lost 3 bases and 5 bases respectively, with 14 bases between them. Germline values: CDR1 KGHSH, CDR2 LQKENI. For the CDR3, the DNA is TGTGCCAGCTCACCTCCGTTAGGGAGCCAAAACATTCAGTACTTC. It is translated as CASSPPLGSQNIQYF.

The chain employs TRBV18 and TRBJ2-3; D is ambiguous. Germline V gene sequence: CDR1 KGHSH, CDR2 LQKENI. This CDR3 is 14 amino acids long. V was trimmed by 6 bases and J by 3 bases, leaving 13 bases between them. The DNA for the CDR3 is TGTGCCAGCTCTCCCAGTTTCGGAACAGATACGCAGTATTTT. Protein: CASSPSFGTDTQYF.

The V and J genes are TRBV2 and TRBJ1-2; D might be TRBD1 (5 bases). Trimming removed 2 bases from V and 4 bases from J, with 14 bases in between. Germline V gene data show CDR1 as SNHLY and CDR2 as FYNNEI. The CDR3 is made up of 15 amino acids. The CDR3 loop is CASSEIREQIYGYTF. The CDR3, as DNA: TGTGCCAGCAGTGAAATCAGGGAACAGATCTATGGCTACACCTTC.

The chain carries TRBV6-5 and TRBJ1-3; TRBD1 might be the D (6 bases). V shed 5 bases and J shed 5 bases, with 13 bases lying between them. Germline V gene lookup returns CDR1 MNHEY and CDR2 SVGAGI. The length of the CDR3 is 14 residues. In nucleotides, the CDR3 is TGTGCCAGCAGTAGACGGAGGGGGAGAAACACCATATATTTT. This codes for CASSRRRGRNTIYF.

The chain joins TRBV7-2 to TRBJ1-5; 11 bases are a match to TRBD1. Germline V gives CDR1 SGHTA, CDR2 FQGNSA. V lost 4 bases and J lost 5; bases outside the gene matches: 4. CDR3 size: 15 residues. DNA of the CDR3: TGTGCCAGCAGCTGGGGACAGGGGGGAGATCAGCCCCAGCATTTT. Its protein product is CASSWGQGGDQPQHF.

The rearrangement links TRBV5-6 to TRBJ2-3; TRBD1 matches at 8 bases. With 2 bases clipped from V and 6 bases from J, the junction kept 8 bases outside the gene matches. The CDR3 is 15 amino acids. CDR1 is SGHDT and CDR2 is YYEEEE in the germline V gene. The CDR3 spells CASSFGQGLGDTQYF. In nucleotides, the CDR3 is TGTGCCAGCAGCTTCGGACAGGGCCTAGGGGATACGCAGTATTTT.

The rearrangement uses TRBV5-1 and TRBJ2-5; 10 bases match TRBD1. With V trimmed by 2 bases and J by 3 bases, 1 base remained unmatched. The CDR3 has 14 residues. Germline lookup yields CDR1 SGHRS and CDR2 YFSETQ. DNA for the CDR3: TGCGCCAGCAGCTTCGGGACAGGGGAAGAGACCCAGTACTTC. Residues: CASSFGTGEETQYF.

The gene calls are TRBV21-1 and TRBJ1-2; TRBD1, the D gene given by the table, was not confirmed from the DNA. TRBV21-1 has pseudogene status. The CDR3 is 17 residues long. CDR3 sequence (DNA): TGTGCCAGCAACCTTAAAGGGACAGGGACGAGATTGAATGGCTACACCTTC. Protein sequence: CASNLKGTGTRLNGYTF.

The V and J genes are TRBV18 and TRBJ2-5; the match to TRBD2 covers 7 bases. The CDR3 runs 17 residues. Germline V gene sequence: CDR1 KGHSH, CDR2 LQKENI. J lost 6 bases, V lost 0 bases, and 13 bases had no gene match. The chain's CDR3 is CASSPPGGAKGIKTQYF. DNA for the CDR3: TGTGCCAGCTCACCACCGGGAGGGGCCAAAGGGATAAAGACCCAGTACTTC.

This clone was seen more than once but under ten times. The CDR3 sequence: CASSSTLSGTENYEQYF. CDR3 nucleotides: TGCGCCAGCAGCTCCACCCTCTCCGGGACGGAAAACTACGAGCAGTACTTC. The chain links TRBV5-1 to TRBJ2-7; the D gene could be TRBD1 or TRBD2 (5 bases each). The CDR3 runs to 17 residues. Trimming shortened V by 3 bases and J by 3 bases, and 22 bases separated the two germline ends. In germline, CDR1 is SGHRS, CDR2 YFSETQ.

The rearrangement uses TRBV9 and TRBJ2-2, with D hard to call. There are 13 residues in the CDR3. Germline loops: CDR1 SGDLS, CDR2 YYNGEE. Trimming removed 4 bases from V and 4 bases from J, with 8 bases in between. The DNA of the CDR3 is TGTGCCAGCAGCCCCCAGGTCACCGGGGAGCTGTTTTTT. It specifies CASSPQVTGELFF.

The V call is TRBV19, the J call TRBJ1-5; D unclear. Germline values: CDR1 LNHDA, CDR2 SQIVND (reference sequence). Trimming pared 1 base from V and 3 bases from J, leaving 7 bases between. The CDR3 has 14 amino acids. The CDR3 loop is CASSIGAVNQPQHF. The CDR3 region has the DNA TGTGCCAGTAGTATAGGGGCGGTCAATCAGCCCCAGCATTTT.

This clone was counted only a few times. The gene calls are TRBV29-1 and TRBJ2-7; 8 bases map to TRBD1. Trimming took 4 bases from V and 9 from J; bases not matched to a gene: 14. The CDR3 runs 14 residues. Germline V lookup: CDR1 SQVTM, CDR2 ANQGSEA. The CDR3 DNA reads TGCAGCGTTGTATCTGGACAGGGTTTGGTGGTGCAGTACTTC. As protein: CSVVSGQGLVVQYF.

A single count supports this clone. The genes are TRBV5-4 and TRBJ2-2; perhaps TRBD1 as D (7 bases). Between the trimmed V and J ends, which lost 4 bases and 4 bases, there was a span of 23 bases. Per germline, CDR1 SGHNT and CDR2 YYREEE (reference sequence). The CDR3 length is 18 residues. CDR3 sequence: CASSPRSGGSMSTGELFF. CDR3 nucleotide sequence: TGTGCCAGCAGCCCCCGGTCAGGGGGGAGCATGAGCACCGGGGAGCTGTTTTTT.

This clone was observed once. The genes are TRBV27 and TRBJ2-3, with 7 bases lining up with TRBD2. Trimming removed 7 bases from V and 4 bases from J; junction bases left unmatched: 8. The CDR3 contains 14 residues. The germline CDR1 and CDR2 sequences are MNHEY and SMNVEV (reference sequence). The CDR3 DNA follows: TGTGCCAGCACGAGCTGGGGGGGGGCAGATACGCAGTATTTT. It specifies CASTSWGGADTQYF.